The clone carrying this T cell receptor beta chain has a single count. Its antigen is still unknown. Per the germline V gene, CDR1 is SNHLY and CDR2 is FYNNEI. The V end lost 4 bases, the J end lost 3 bases, and 1 base lay between the germline ends. CDR3 size: 10 residues. TCRdb reprocessed the RT-PCR reads with MiXCR, giving one entry per CDR3 protein. This sample has a few thousand distinct CDR3 sequences, with roughly 76% found just once. This record comes from a study of yellow fever vaccine responses in identical twins. Broader study findings: As reported, the vaccine T cell response of twins seemed partly convergent and partly personalized.

The material sequenced was T cells from blood (PBMCs), unsorted or a sorted subset (not recorded which), taken before or after yellow fever vaccination (not recorded which). The rearrangement links TRBV2 to TRBJ2-7; D not certain. This TCR came from a young woman who received the yellow fever vaccine. The CDR3: CASSGYEQYF. The CDR3 nucleotides are TGTGCCAGCAGTGGCTACGAGCAGTACTTC.